Following are 15 T cell receptor beta chains from one sample sequenced in a study of T cells in Graves' hyperthyroidism and ophthalmopathy. Amplified TCR beta CDR3 regions derived from RNA transcripts. In the first-round RT-PCR of the TCR CDR3, the HTBI primer set was used. TCRdb re-analysed the multiplex PCR reads in MiXCR, keeping a single row per CDR3 protein. The table includes about 320,000 distinct CDR3 sequences, roughly 17% detected once. The specimen sequenced was blood. These receptor sequences come from a man younger than 45 with Graves' hyperthyroidism.

V is TRBV2 and J is TRBJ2-2, with TRBD1 identical over 7 bases. This CDR3 is 14 amino acids long. V lost 7 bases, J lost 1 base, and 3 bases stayed unmatched. In germline, CDR1 is SNHLY, CDR2 FYNNEI. The CDR3 loop is CASTRDRNTGELFF. CDR3 nucleotides: TGTGCCAGCACTCGGGACAGGAACACCGGGGAGCTGTTTTTT.

This clonotype has ten or more counts. The chain's CDR3 is CASSLAGDSNQPQHF. CDR3 bases: TGTGCCAGCAGTTTAGCAGGGGATAGCAATCAGCCCCAGCATTTT. The chain joins TRBV12-3 or TRBV12-4 to TRBJ1-5, with D perhaps TRBD1 (5 bases). Trimming shortened V by 0 bases and J by 0 bases, and 6 bases separated the two germline ends. This CDR3 has 15 residues.

This clonotype was found many times. V is TRBV10-3 and J is TRBJ2-2, with D tentatively TRBD2 (5 bases). V lost 8 bases and J 3 bases, leaving 16 bases between the germline ends. Germline CDR1 ENHRY, CDR2 SYGVKD. The CDR3 extends over 15 amino acids. The CDR3 nucleotides read TGTGCCATCCGCCCCGGGAAGGGCTACACCGGGGAGCTGTTTTTT. This sequence encodes CAIRPGKGYTGELFF.

This clonotype has ten or more counts. V is TRBV12-3 or TRBV12-4 and J is TRBJ2-4; D unresolved. The CDR3 loop spans 13 amino acids. Deletions cut 6 bases from V and 3 bases from J, with 9 bases between. The CDR3, as DNA: TGTGCCAGCAGCCCCCAGGTCAAAAACATTCAGTACTTC. It translates to CASSPQVKNIQYF.

The gene calls are TRBV28 and TRBJ2-5; D remains unclear. CDR3 length: 17 amino acids. Trimming took 5 bases from V and 1 from J, leaving 20 bases between them. Per germline, CDR1 MDHEN and CDR2 SYDVKM. CDR3 nucleotides: TGTGCCAGCAGTCCCCCTGGCGGCCCAAGGGCCCAAGAGACCCAGTACTTC. It specifies CASSPPGGPRAQETQYF.

In its sample, this clonotype was seen a few times. The chain joins TRBV4-2 to TRBJ2-1; 9 nucleotides line up with TRBD2. From germline, CDR1 is LGHNA and CDR2 YNFKEQ. Losses at the gene ends were 0 bases for V and 3 bases for J; bases not matched to a gene: 6. There are 17 residues in the CDR3. CDR3 DNA: TGTGCCAGCAGCCAAGAGGCTAGCGGGATTGACTACAATGAGCAGTTCTTC. Translation gives CASSQEASGIDYNEQFF.

This clonotype has only a few counts. V and J are TRBV29-1 and TRBJ1-1, with D perhaps TRBD1 (5 bases). This CDR3 has 15 amino acids. V was shortened by 6 bases and J by 3 bases, with 20 bases between the two germline ends. Germline CDR1 is SQVTM and CDR2 is ANQGSEA. This CDR3 is CSVLTGVRADTEAFF. CDR3 bases: TGCAGCGTCCTCACGGGAGTCAGGGCGGACACTGAAGCTTTCTTT.

The sample holds many counts of this clonotype. The genes are TRBV6-1 and TRBJ1-1; tentative D call: TRBD1 (5 bases). The CDR3 consists of 13 residues. The V gene lost 6 bases and the J gene lost 14 bases, with 22 bases spanning the gap. Germline V lookup: CDR1 MNHNS, CDR2 SASEGT. The CDR3 sequence is CASRAPGTADPFF. CDR3 DNA: TGTGCCAGCAGAGCCCCCGGGACCGCTGATCCCTTCTTT.

A few counts support this clonotype. DNA of the CDR3: TGCAGCGTTGAAGATGAGTCAGGGCCTAATGAAAAACTGTTTTTT. Translated: CSVEDESGPNEKLFF. V and J are TRBV29-1 and TRBJ1-4; D is possibly TRBD1 (5 bases). From germline, CDR1 is SQVTM and CDR2 ANQGSEA. V lost 0 bases and J lost 3, with 11 bases in between. This CDR3 is 15 amino acids long. Full variable domain (missing parts from reference TRBV29-1 and TRBJ1-4): SAVISQKPSRDICQRGTSLTIQCQVDSQVTMMFWYRQQPGQSLTLIATANQGSEATYESGFVIDKFPISRPNLTFSTLTVSNMSPEDSSIYLCSVEDESGPNEKLFFGSGTQLSVL.

As concerns this clonotype: A read error is possible here, since a much larger clone lies one base away. V usage is TRBV12-3 or TRBV12-4 and J usage is TRBJ1-3; possibly TRBD1 for D (5 bases). The CDR3 consists of 19 residues. The CDR3 DNA is TGTGCCGGCAGTCCACCCCCAGCGGGGCAGTTACTCTCTGGAAACACCATATATTTT. It specifies CAGSPPPAGQLLSGNTIYF.

This clonotype was seen ten or more times. V usage is TRBV28 and J usage is TRBJ2-7; no clear D gene. This CDR3 spans 13 amino acids. From germline, CDR1 is MDHEN and CDR2 SYDVKM. Trimming cost V 6 bases and J 0 bases, with 9 bases left between them. CDR3 loop: CASRFGNSYEQYF. CDR3 DNA sequence: TGTGCCAGCAGGTTTGGTAACTCCTACGAGCAGTACTTC.

With regard to this clonotype: A clone one base away is much larger, so this may be a read error. The CDR3 protein is CVSSLSGGEDTQYF. The CDR3 DNA reads TGTGTCAGCAGCTTGAGCGGGGGGGAAGATACGCAGTATTTT. The chain combines TRBV11-2 with TRBJ2-3, with 10 nucleotides matching TRBD2. The CDR3 extends over 14 amino acids. Per germline, CDR1 SGHAT and CDR2 FQNNGV.

The sample holds many counts of this clonotype. The rearrangement links TRBV27 to TRBJ2-7; TRBD1 matches at 8 bases. CDR1 MNHEY and CDR2 SMNVEV come from the germline V gene (reference sequence). The CDR3 length is 14 residues. After removal of 5 bases from V and 6 bases from J, the junction contained 9 bases not matched to a gene. The DNA for the CDR3 is TGTGCCAGCAGTCTCGAGGGACAGGTGGTCGAGCAGTACTTC. Amino acids: CASSLEGQVVEQYF.

This clonotype was counted ten times or more. The chain joins TRBV2 to TRBJ2-3, with 11 bases that match TRBD2. Germline V lookup: CDR1 SNHLY, CDR2 FYNNEI. There are 15 residues in the CDR3. V lost 4 bases, J lost 4 bases, and 4 bases stayed unmatched. CDR3 sequence (DNA): TGTGCCAGCAGTGTCTTAGCGGGAGGGTCAGATACGCAGTATTTT. Its protein product is CASSVLAGGSDTQYF.

The chain carries TRBV5-1 and TRBJ1-5, with D possibly being TRBD1 (6 bases). The CDR3 runs to 14 residues. In germline, CDR1 is SGHRS, CDR2 YFSETQ. Trimming stripped 4 bases from V and 4 bases from J, with 12 bases between. CDR3 coding DNA: TGCGCCAGCAGCAAAGCAGGGGAAAATCAGCCCCAGCATTTT. Protein: CASSKAGENQPQHF.